The clone carrying this T cell receptor beta chain was picked up a small number of times. Its specificity is not known. These data are taken from a study of post-analysis software for immune sequencing data. Findings and limits, study-wide: In patients, TRBV5-6, TRBV5-1 and TRBV20-1 belonged to 4 or 5 TRBV segments found more frequently than in controls. F-measure co-clustering was strong for batch-matched samples.

cDNA libraries for TCR beta contained unique molecular identifiers. One entry per CDR3 protein, called by TCRdb with MiXCR from the PCR reads. The table has hundreds of thousands of distinct CDR3 sequences, about 27% seen once. Trimming removed 5 bases at V and 7 bases at J, with 15 bases between. The germline gives CDR1 PRHDT, CDR2 FYEKMQ (reference sequence). There are 14 residues in the CDR3. The chain is built from TRBV13 and TRBJ2-1; no firm D call. The TCR sequence derives from a girl aged 10-17 years with multiple sclerosis. Sequencing was carried out using blood. The CDR3 nucleotides read TGTGCCAGCAGCCATAGAAGCGTGAGGAATGAGCAGTTCTTC. Encoded protein: CASSHRSVRNEQFF.